The clone carrying this TCR beta chain was picked up many times. Antigen unknown. This specimen belongs to a study of T-cell reconstitution after alpha-beta-depleted transplantation in children. During its preparation, the TCRbeta library received unique molecular identifiers. MiXCR was run by TCRdb on the PCR reads, yielding one entry per CDR3 protein. This table holds around 270,000 distinct CDR3 sequences, over 7.5% found once. Study conclusions and caveats: The high TCRbeta diversity at day 60 in some patients came from surviving recipient T cells and thymic progenitors. Among T cells one year after transplant, newly produced cells accounted for most counts and diversity.

CDR1 and CDR2 from the germline V gene are KGHSH and LQKENI. The CDR3 has 13 residues. Trimming cost V 8 bases and J 1 base, with 11 bases left between them. The receptor comes from a female patient aged 2-10 years who had a stem cell transplant for Fanconi anemia, so the T cells may come from the graft donor. V usage is TRBV18 and J usage is TRBJ1-1; no definite D call. This material consisted of peripheral blood, taken 360 days after TCRalphabeta/CD19-depleted stem cell transplant. CDR3 sequence: CASSPSGNTEAFF. The CDR3 bases are TGTGCCAGCAGCCCTTCGGGGAACACTGAAGCTTTCTTT.